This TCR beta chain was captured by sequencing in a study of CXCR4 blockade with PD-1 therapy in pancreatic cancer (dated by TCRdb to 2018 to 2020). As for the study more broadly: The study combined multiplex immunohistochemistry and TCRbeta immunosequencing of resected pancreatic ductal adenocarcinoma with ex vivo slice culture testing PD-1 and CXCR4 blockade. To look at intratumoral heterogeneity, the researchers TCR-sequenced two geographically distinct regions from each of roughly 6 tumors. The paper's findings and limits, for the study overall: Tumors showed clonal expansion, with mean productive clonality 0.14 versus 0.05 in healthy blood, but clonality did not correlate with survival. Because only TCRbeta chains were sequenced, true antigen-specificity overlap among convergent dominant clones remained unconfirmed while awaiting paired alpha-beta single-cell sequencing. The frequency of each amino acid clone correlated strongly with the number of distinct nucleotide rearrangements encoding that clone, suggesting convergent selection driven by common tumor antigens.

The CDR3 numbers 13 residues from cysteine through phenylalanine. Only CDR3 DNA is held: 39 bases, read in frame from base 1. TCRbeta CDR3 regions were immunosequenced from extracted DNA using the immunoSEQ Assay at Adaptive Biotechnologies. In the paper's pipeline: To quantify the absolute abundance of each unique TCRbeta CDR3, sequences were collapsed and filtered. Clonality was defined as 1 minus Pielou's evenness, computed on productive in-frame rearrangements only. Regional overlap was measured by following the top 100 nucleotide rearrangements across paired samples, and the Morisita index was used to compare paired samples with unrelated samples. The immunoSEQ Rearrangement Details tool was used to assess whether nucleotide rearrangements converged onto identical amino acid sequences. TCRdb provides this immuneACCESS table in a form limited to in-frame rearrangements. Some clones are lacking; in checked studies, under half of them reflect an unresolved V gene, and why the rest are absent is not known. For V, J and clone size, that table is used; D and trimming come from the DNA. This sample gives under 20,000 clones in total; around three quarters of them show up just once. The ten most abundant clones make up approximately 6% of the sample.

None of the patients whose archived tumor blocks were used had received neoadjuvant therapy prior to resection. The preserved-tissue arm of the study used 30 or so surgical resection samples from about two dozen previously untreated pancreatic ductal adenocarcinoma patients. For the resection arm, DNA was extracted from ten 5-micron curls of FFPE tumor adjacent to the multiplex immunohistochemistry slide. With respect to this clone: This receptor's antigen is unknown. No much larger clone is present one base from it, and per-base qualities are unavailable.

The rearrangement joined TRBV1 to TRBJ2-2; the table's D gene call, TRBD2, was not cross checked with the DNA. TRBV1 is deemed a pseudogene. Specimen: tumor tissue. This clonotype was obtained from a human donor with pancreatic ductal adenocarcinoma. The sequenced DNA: TGCGCCAGCAGCCAGGAGGACACCGGGGAGCTGTTTTTT. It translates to CASSQEDTGELFF.